This section outlines one T cell receptor beta chain sequence together with its context. Its antigen is still unknown. The data were taken from a study of cytomegalovirus exposure and HLA in healthy donors. Whole-study findings and limits: It is likely that the observed cluster of highly shared sequence variants was a sequencing artifact.

The V and J ends lost 11 bases and 5 bases respectively, with 18 bases between them. The CDR3 is 13 residues long. Germline V gene lookup returns CDR1 SEHNR and CDR2 FQNEAQ (reference sequence). The primer mix had 60 Vbeta and 13 Jbeta primers. Produced via immunoSEQ multiplex PCR; TCRdb's table is partial and in-frame only. In the table there are some 90,000 clones, approximately 80% of which are singletons. The gene calls are TRBV7-9 and TRBJ1-2; TRBD1 might be the D (6 bases). The sequence came from a human donor in good health. The source material was PBMCs. CDR3: CALPGGGGYGYTF. The CDR3 bases are TGTGCCTTACCCGGGGGGGGCGGGTATGGCTACACCTTC.